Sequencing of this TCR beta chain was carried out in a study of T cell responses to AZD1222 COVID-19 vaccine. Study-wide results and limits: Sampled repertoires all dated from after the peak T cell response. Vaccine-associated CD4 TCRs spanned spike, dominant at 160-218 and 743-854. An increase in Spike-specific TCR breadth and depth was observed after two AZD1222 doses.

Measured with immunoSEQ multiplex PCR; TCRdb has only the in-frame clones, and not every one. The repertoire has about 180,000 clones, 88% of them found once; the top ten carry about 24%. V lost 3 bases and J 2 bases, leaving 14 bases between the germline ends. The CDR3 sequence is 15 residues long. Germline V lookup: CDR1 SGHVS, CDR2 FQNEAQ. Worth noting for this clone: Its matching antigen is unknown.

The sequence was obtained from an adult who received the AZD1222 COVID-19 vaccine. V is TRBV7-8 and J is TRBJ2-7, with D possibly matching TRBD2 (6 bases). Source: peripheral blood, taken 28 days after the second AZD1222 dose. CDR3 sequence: CASSFPGLDTYEQYF. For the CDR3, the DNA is TGTGCCAGCAGCTTCCCGGGACTGGACACCTACGAGCAGTACTTC. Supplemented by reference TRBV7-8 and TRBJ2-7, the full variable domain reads GAGVSQSPRYKVAKRGQDVALRCDPISGHVSLFWYQQALGQGPEFLTYFQNEAQLDKSGLPSDRFFAERPEGSVSTLKIQRTQQEDSAVYLCASSFPGLDTYEQYFGPGTRLTVT.